These 2 T cell receptor beta chains originate from one sample sequenced in a study of T cell repertoires in cytomegalovirus infection. The antigens these receptors bind are not known. TCRdb re-called the reads through MiXCR, storing one row per CDR3 protein. The sample holds 340,000 or so distinct CDR3 sequences, 25% seen once. The source material was cultured PBMCs, sampled from culture after CMV antigen stimulation. These receptors came from a human donor in good health (CMV status not recorded). Some clones in this sample may be carry-over from other donors' samples.

This chain joins TRBV12-3 or TRBV12-4 and TRBJ1-3; D call uncertain. The CDR3 is 14 amino acids. V was pared by 6 bases and J by 0 bases, with 9 bases between. CDR3 bases: TGTGCCAGCAGCTTTCGGACCTCTGGAAACACCATATATTTT. Translating gives CASSFRTSGNTIYF.

The gene calls are TRBV19 and TRBJ1-2; 9 bases are a match to TRBD1. CDR1 and CDR2 (germline): LNHDA, SQIVND (reference sequence). V shed 4 bases and J 4 bases; nucleotides not matched to a gene: 10. The CDR3 is 16 amino acids. In nucleotides, the CDR3 is TGTGCCAGTAGTAATGGGCCCCCGGGACAGGGCTATGGCTACACCTTC. Its protein product is CASSNGPPGQGYGYTF.